The 26 T cell receptor beta chains listed next were all sequenced from one sample in a study of Ad26.COV2.S vaccination and SARS-CoV-2 variants. Generated by immunoSEQ multiplex PCR, the TCRdb table keeps only in-frame clones and is missing some. Altogether approximately 300,000 clones are present, just over 85% being singletons, with the ten largest covering 1.5% to 2%. Treatment described: roughly 20 received Ad26.COV2.S at low or high dose, single or two shots; roughly five received placebo; per-sample allocation not given. Specimen acquisition occurred on day 63 following the initial vaccine or placebo injection. Material: peripheral blood, obtained in a trial of Ad26.COV2.S vaccine versus placebo. These receptors all stem from a person between 18 and 65 years old who received the Ad26.COV2.S COVID-19 vaccine or a placebo.

CDR3 residues: CASSNLKNSPLHF. The CDR3, as DNA: TGTGCCAGCAGCAACCTCAAAAATTCACCCCTCCACTTT. J is TRBJ1-6 and V is TRBV3-1 (or the pseudogene TRBV3-2), with D uncertain. Trimming stripped 5 bases from V and 7 bases from J, with 9 bases between. The germline V gene encodes CDR1 LGHDT and CDR2 YNNKEL (reference sequence). This CDR3 comprises 13 residues.

J is TRBJ1-6 and V is TRBV6-5, with TRBD1 identical over 9 bases. CDR3 length: 14 amino acids. CDR1 is MNHEY, CDR2 SVGAGI, per germline. J gave up 10 bases and V 8 bases, and 9 bases lay outside the gene matches. For the CDR3, the DNA is TGTGCCAGCTCTCCGGGACAGGGTCGATCACCCCTCCACTTT. Translating gives CASSPGQGRSPLHF.

This chain links TRBV7-9 with TRBJ2-5; 11 bases line up with TRBD2. The CDR3 is made up of 17 amino acids. Trimming took 3 bases from V and 5 from J; bases not matched to a gene: 11. The V gene's germline CDR1 is SEHNR and CDR2 FQNEAQ (reference sequence). CDR3 DNA: TGTGCCAGCAGCTTTGGCACCCTAGCGGGGGGTAGGGAGACCCAGTACTTC. Translating it yields CASSFGTLAGGRETQYF.

This clone was found once. The chain carries TRBV5-4 and TRBJ2-7, with no clear D. The CDR3 is made up of 15 amino acids. Looked up from germline, CDR1 is SGHNT and CDR2 is YYREEE (reference sequence). Deletions cut 1 base from V and 2 bases from J, with 13 bases between. The CDR3 nucleotides read TGTGCCAGCAGCTTGTCGGGCAGACCCACCTACGAGCAGTACTTC. Amino acid sequence: CASSLSGRPTYEQYF.

The gene calls are TRBV2 and TRBJ2-5; D uncertain. Germline-derived CDR1 and CDR2 are SNHLY and FYNNEI. The V end was cut by 3 bases, the J end by 3 bases, with 2 bases between. The CDR3 loop spans 11 amino acids. The CDR3 bases are TGTGCCAGCAGTGAGGAAGAGACCCAGTACTTC. As protein: CASSEEETQYF. The full variable domain, its missing parts supplied by reference TRBV2 and TRBJ2-5, is EPEVTQTPSHQVTQMGQEVILRCVPISNHLYFYWYRQILGQKVEFLVSFYNNEISEKSEIFDDQFSVERPDGSNFTLKIRSTKLEDSAMYFCASSEEETQYFGPGTRLLVL.

The chain recombines TRBV30 with TRBJ1-2, with D unresolved. The CDR3 extends over 15 amino acids. In germline, CDR1 is GTSNPN, CDR2 SVGIG (reference sequence). V was cut by 2 bases and J by 3 bases, with 16 bases left in between. The CDR3 region is CAWSLSLLSDYGYTF. The CDR3 region has the DNA TGTGCCTGGAGTCTCTCCCTCCTGTCGGACTATGGCTACACCTTC.

CDR3 residues: CASRETTGREGNTIYF. DNA of the CDR3: TGCGCCAGCAGAGAAACGACAGGGAGAGAAGGAAACACCATATATTTT. This chain uses TRBV5-1 with TRBJ1-3; 7 bases align to TRBD1. The CDR3 spans 16 residues. V shed 5 bases and J 4 bases; nucleotides not matched to a gene: 12. CDR1 and CDR2 (germline): SGHRS, YFSETQ.

The chain couples TRBV7-8 to TRBJ1-5, with a possible D match to TRBD1 (5 bases). There are 17 residues in the CDR3. Germline-derived CDR1 and CDR2 are SGHVS and FQNEAQ. The V end was cut by 5 bases, the J end by 2 bases, with 19 bases between. The DNA for the CDR3 is TGTGCCAGCAGCCCCCGCGGGGGGGGAGGAGGCAATCAGCCCCAGCATTTT. Translating it yields CASSPRGGGGGNQPQHF.

V usage is TRBV5-1 and J usage is TRBJ2-1; 7 bases agree with TRBD1. The CDR3 has 15 amino acids. CDR1 and CDR2 from the germline V gene are SGHRS and YFSETQ. The trim removed 4 bases at V and 3 bases at J, leaving 7 bases unmatched. CDR3 coding DNA: TGCGCCAGCAGCAAACCACAGGGGCTCTACAATGAGCAGTTCTTC. This codes for CASSKPQGLYNEQFF.

The V call is TRBV6-6, the J call TRBJ2-6; D tentatively fits TRBD1 or TRBD2 (6 bases each). The CDR3 runs 16 residues. CDR1 and CDR2 from the germline V gene are MNHNY and SVGAGI (reference sequence). V lost 0 bases, J lost 2 bases, and 8 bases lay in between. The CDR3, as DNA: TGTGCCAGCAGTTACTCGAGGGGGGCTGGGGCCAACGTCCTGACTTTC. Amino acids: CASSYSRGAGANVLTF.

The chain uses TRBV9 and TRBJ1-3; maybe TRBD1 (6 bases). The germline V gene encodes CDR1 SGDLS and CDR2 YYNGEE. V was pared by 3 bases and J by 0 bases, with 13 bases between. The CDR3 runs to 16 residues. The CDR3 is CASSENRVGSGNTIYF. CDR3 DNA: TGTGCCAGCAGCGAAAACAGGGTCGGCTCTGGAAACACCATATATTTT.

V is TRBV11-2 and J is TRBJ2-5; 9 nucleotides match TRBD1. The CDR3 has 16 residues. Trimming cost V 3 bases and J 4 bases; bases outside gene matches: 9. Per the germline V gene, CDR1 is SGHAT and CDR2 is FQNNGV. CDR3 protein: CASSLRDRVRGETQYF. As DNA, the CDR3 is TGTGCCAGCAGCTTGAGGGACAGGGTGAGGGGAGAGACCCAGTACTTC.

The chain combines TRBV20-1 with TRBJ1-2; D perhaps matches TRBD1 (5 bases). Trimming took off 3 bases at V and 10 bases at J, with 27 bases between the two ends. This CDR3 has 16 residues. Germline values: CDR1 DFQATT, CDR2 SNEGSKA (reference sequence). CDR3 DNA: TGCAGTGCTAGTGGTGTGGGGCAGCGGGGGGACTTTGACTACACCTTC. Its translation is CSASGVGQRGDFDYTF.

The chain has TRBV29-1 and TRBJ1-1, with 9 bases aligning to TRBD1. The V segment lost 1 base and the J segment 11 bases; nucleotides outside the gene matches: 5. The CDR3 is 12 amino acids. Looked up from germline, CDR1 is SQVTM and CDR2 is ANQGSEA. CDR3 in DNA: TGCAGCGTTGAAGCTGGACAGGGGCAGGCTTTCTTT. As protein: CSVEAGQGQAFF.

This clone showed up just a few times. The chain carries TRBV5-1 and TRBJ1-6, with D unresolved. Trimming took 1 base from V and 6 from J, leaving 17 bases between them. The length of the CDR3 is 17 residues. Germline CDR1 and CDR2: SGHRS and YFSETQ. DNA of the CDR3: TGCGCCAGCAGCTTGACTCCGGGTGACGGAGGTAATTCACCCCTCCACTTT. It specifies CASSLTPGDGGNSPLHF. The complete variable domain, with remaining parts taken from reference TRBV5-1 and TRBJ1-6, reads KAGVTQTPRYLIKTRGQQVTLSCSPISGHRSVSWYQQTPGQGLQFLFEYFSETQRNKGNFPGRFSGRQFSNSRSEMNVSTLELGDSALYLCASSLTPGDGGNSPLHFGNGTRLTVT.

The genes are TRBV19 and TRBJ1-1, with TRBD1 matching 7 bases. This CDR3 contains 14 residues. Germline loops: CDR1 LNHDA, CDR2 SQIVND (reference sequence). Losses at the gene ends were 5 bases for V and 2 bases for J; bases not matched to a gene: 5. The CDR3 loop is CASSGGGVNTEAFF. CDR3 bases: TGTGCCAGTAGTGGAGGGGGCGTCAACACTGAAGCTTTCTTT.

The gene calls are TRBV9 and TRBJ2-1, with D unresolved. The germline V gene encodes CDR1 SGDLS and CDR2 YYNGEE. V was clipped by 3 bases and J by 9 bases, with 16 bases between them. The CDR3 contains 14 residues. The CDR3 sequence is CASSAHTLSVEQFF. The CDR3 DNA reads as TGTGCCAGCAGCGCCCATACCTTGAGCGTTGAGCAGTTCTTC.

V gene TRBV4-1 combines with J gene TRBJ1-2, with 7 bases lining up with TRBD1. V was clipped by 0 bases and J by 7 bases; unmatched bases: 8. CDR3 length: 15 residues. CDR1 and CDR2 from the germline V gene are MGHRA and YSYEKL. Here the CDR3 reads CASSQENRGLGGYTF. CDR3 coding DNA: TGCGCCAGCAGCCAAGAAAACAGGGGCCTGGGTGGCTACACCTTC.

The chain combines TRBV24-1 with TRBJ2-7; D perhaps matches TRBD2 (7 bases). Looked up from germline, CDR1 is KGHDR and CDR2 is SFDVKD. The CDR3 consists of 14 residues. Trimming stripped 1 base from V and 7 bases from J, with 13 bases between. For the CDR3, the DNA is TGTGCCACCAGTGATTTTGGGGGGGCGGATGAGCAGTACTTC. Translated: CATSDFGGADEQYF.

The chain carries TRBV6-2 or TRBV6-3 and TRBJ1-2; 9 bases are shared with TRBD1. The V and J ends lost 0 bases and 6 bases, in that order; junction bases with no gene match: 11. The CDR3 totals 17 residues. Germline V CDR1 and CDR2: MNHEY, SVGEGT. The CDR3 protein is CASSYSRPRQGENGYTF. As DNA, the CDR3 is TGTGCCAGCAGTTACTCCCGACCTCGACAGGGGGAGAATGGCTACACCTTC.

The genes are TRBV6-6 and TRBJ2-7; 7 bases match TRBD1. After removal of 5 bases from V and 1 base from J, the junction contained 8 bases not matched to a gene. There are 15 residues in the CDR3. Germline CDR1 reads MNHNY; CDR2 reads SVGAGI (reference sequence). The CDR3 here is CASSQGVIRSYEQYF. CDR3 DNA sequence: TGTGCCAGCAGTCAGGGGGTCATTAGATCCTACGAGCAGTACTTC.

This chain connects TRBV6-5 to TRBJ2-7; D ambiguous. Trimming shortened V by 9 bases and J by 0 bases, and 18 bases separated the two germline ends. The V gene's germline CDR1 is MNHEY and CDR2 SVGAGI. The CDR3 is 15 amino acids. CDR3 coding DNA: TGTGCCAGTACCCGAAGTCTTAGCAGCTCCTACGAGCAGTACTTC. Translating gives CASTRSLSSSYEQYF.

In regard to this clone: This same CDR3 is encoded by further DNA sequences in the sample. The chain is built from TRBV7-9 and TRBJ1-1, with D unclear. The V gene's germline CDR1 is SEHNR and CDR2 FQNEAQ (reference sequence). The length of the CDR3 is 14 residues. Trimming took off 1 base at V and 3 bases at J, with 9 bases between the two ends. CDR3 in amino acids: CASSLVGLYTEAFF. DNA of the CDR3: TGTGCCAGCAGCTTAGTAGGGTTATACACTGAAGCTTTCTTT.

J is TRBJ1-2 and V is TRBV4-2; maybe TRBD1 (5 bases). The V gene's germline CDR1 is LGHNA and CDR2 YNFKEQ. The CDR3 sequence is 14 residues long. Trimming left V 4 bases short and J 3 bases short, with 12 bases between. This CDR3 is CASSRPDSYYGYTF. In nucleotides, the CDR3 is TGTGCCAGCAGCCGACCAGACAGTTACTATGGCTACACCTTC.

This sequence joins TRBV28 and TRBJ1-1; TRBD1 might be the D (6 bases). Germline V gives CDR1 MDHEN, CDR2 SYDVKM. The CDR3 is made up of 14 amino acids. V was shortened by 5 bases and J by 4 bases, with 14 bases between the two germline ends. The CDR3 is CASSLTGTSTEAFF. CDR3 bases: TGTGCCAGCAGTCTAACCGGGACATCCACTGAAGCTTTCTTT.

V is TRBV7-3 and J is TRBJ1-1; tentatively, D is TRBD1 (5 bases). V gave up 3 bases and J gave up 1 base, with 12 bases separating them. The CDR3 has 15 residues. CDR1 is SGHTA and CDR2 is FQGTGA in the germline V gene. The CDR3 loop is CASSFRPQGNTEAFF. CDR3 in DNA: TGTGCCAGCAGCTTCCGACCCCAGGGGAACACTGAAGCTTTCTTT.